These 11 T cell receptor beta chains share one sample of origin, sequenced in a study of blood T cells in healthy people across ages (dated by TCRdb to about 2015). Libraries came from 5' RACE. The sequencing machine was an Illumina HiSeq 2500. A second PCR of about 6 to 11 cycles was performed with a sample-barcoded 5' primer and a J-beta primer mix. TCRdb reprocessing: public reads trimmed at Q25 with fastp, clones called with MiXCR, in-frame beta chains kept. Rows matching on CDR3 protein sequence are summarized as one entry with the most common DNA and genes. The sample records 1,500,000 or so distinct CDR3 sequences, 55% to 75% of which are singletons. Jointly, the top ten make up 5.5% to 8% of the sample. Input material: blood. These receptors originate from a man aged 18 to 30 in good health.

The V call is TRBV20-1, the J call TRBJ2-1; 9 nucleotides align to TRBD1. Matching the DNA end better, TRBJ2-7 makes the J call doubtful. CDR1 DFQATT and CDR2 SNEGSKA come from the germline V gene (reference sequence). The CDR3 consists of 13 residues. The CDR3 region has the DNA TGCAGTGTTCAACCGGGACAGGGTCTCGAGCAGTACTTC. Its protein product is CSVQPGQGLEQYF.

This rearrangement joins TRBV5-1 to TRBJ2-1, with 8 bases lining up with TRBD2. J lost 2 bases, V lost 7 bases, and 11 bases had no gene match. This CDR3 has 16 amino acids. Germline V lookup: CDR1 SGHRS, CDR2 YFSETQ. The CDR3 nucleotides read TGCGCCAGCCACGACAATAGCGGGAACCCCTACAATGAGCAGTTCTTC. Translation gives CASHDNSGNPYNEQFF.

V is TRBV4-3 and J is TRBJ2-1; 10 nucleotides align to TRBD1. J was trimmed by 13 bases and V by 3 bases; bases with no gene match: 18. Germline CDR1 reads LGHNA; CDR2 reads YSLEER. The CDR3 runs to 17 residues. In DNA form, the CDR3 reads TGCGCCAGCAGCCAGATGATGCGCACGGGACAGGGGATTAGACAGTTCTTC. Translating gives CASSQMMRTGQGIRQFF.

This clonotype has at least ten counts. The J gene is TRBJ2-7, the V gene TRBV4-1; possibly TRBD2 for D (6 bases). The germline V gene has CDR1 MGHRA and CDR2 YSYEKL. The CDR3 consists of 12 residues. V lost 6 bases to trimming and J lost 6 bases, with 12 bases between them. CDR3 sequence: CASSPLGGEQYF. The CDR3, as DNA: TGCGCCAGCAGTCCCCTGGGGGGCGAGCAGTACTTC.

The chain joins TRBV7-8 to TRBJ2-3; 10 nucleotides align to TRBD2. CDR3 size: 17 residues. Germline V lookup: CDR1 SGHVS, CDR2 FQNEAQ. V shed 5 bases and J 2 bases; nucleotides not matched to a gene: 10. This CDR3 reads CASSPRGSGGYTDTQYF. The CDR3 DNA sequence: TGTGCCAGCAGCCCCCGGGGTAGCGGGGGGTACACAGATACGCAGTATTTT.

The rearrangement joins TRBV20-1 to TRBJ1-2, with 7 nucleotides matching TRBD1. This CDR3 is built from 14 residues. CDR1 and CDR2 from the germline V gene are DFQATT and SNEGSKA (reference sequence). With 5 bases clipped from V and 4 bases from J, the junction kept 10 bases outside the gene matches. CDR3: CSAPDRVRGYGYTF. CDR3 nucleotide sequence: TGCAGTGCTCCCGACAGGGTGAGGGGCTATGGCTACACCTTC.

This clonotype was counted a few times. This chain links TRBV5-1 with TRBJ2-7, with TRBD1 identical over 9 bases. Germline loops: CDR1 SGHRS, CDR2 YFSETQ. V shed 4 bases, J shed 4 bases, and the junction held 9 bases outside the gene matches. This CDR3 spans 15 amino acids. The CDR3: CASSTTGTGIYEQYF. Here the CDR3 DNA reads TGCGCCAGCAGCACCACCGGGACAGGGATTTACGAGCAGTACTTC.

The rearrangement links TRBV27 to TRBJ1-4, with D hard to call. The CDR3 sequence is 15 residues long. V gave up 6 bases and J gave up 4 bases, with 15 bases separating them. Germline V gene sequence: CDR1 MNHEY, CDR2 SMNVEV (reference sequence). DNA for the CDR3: TGTGCCAGCAGGCCCGGCCGGGCCCTTAATGAAAAACTGTTTTTT. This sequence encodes CASRPGRALNEKLFF.

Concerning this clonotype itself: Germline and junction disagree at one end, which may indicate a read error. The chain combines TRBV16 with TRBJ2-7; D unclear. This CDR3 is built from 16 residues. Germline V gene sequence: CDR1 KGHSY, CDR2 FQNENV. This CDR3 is CASSQSQLSVSSEQYF. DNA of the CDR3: TGTGCCAGCAGCCAATCTCAACTTTCAGTCTCCTCCGAGCAGTACTTC.

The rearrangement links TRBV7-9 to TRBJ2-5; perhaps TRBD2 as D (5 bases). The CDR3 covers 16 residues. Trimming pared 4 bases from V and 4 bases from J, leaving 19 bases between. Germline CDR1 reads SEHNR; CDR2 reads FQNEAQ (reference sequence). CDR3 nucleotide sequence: TGTGCCAGCAGCTCCAACCTGGACTCCTCAGCAGAGACCCAGTACTTC. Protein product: CASSSNLDSSAETQYF.

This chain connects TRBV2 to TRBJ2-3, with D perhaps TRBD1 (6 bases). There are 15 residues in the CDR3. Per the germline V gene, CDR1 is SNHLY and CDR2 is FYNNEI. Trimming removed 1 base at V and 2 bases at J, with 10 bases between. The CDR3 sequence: CASSEVGQNTDTQYF. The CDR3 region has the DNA TGTGCCAGCAGTGAAGTTGGACAGAACACAGATACGCAGTATTTT.